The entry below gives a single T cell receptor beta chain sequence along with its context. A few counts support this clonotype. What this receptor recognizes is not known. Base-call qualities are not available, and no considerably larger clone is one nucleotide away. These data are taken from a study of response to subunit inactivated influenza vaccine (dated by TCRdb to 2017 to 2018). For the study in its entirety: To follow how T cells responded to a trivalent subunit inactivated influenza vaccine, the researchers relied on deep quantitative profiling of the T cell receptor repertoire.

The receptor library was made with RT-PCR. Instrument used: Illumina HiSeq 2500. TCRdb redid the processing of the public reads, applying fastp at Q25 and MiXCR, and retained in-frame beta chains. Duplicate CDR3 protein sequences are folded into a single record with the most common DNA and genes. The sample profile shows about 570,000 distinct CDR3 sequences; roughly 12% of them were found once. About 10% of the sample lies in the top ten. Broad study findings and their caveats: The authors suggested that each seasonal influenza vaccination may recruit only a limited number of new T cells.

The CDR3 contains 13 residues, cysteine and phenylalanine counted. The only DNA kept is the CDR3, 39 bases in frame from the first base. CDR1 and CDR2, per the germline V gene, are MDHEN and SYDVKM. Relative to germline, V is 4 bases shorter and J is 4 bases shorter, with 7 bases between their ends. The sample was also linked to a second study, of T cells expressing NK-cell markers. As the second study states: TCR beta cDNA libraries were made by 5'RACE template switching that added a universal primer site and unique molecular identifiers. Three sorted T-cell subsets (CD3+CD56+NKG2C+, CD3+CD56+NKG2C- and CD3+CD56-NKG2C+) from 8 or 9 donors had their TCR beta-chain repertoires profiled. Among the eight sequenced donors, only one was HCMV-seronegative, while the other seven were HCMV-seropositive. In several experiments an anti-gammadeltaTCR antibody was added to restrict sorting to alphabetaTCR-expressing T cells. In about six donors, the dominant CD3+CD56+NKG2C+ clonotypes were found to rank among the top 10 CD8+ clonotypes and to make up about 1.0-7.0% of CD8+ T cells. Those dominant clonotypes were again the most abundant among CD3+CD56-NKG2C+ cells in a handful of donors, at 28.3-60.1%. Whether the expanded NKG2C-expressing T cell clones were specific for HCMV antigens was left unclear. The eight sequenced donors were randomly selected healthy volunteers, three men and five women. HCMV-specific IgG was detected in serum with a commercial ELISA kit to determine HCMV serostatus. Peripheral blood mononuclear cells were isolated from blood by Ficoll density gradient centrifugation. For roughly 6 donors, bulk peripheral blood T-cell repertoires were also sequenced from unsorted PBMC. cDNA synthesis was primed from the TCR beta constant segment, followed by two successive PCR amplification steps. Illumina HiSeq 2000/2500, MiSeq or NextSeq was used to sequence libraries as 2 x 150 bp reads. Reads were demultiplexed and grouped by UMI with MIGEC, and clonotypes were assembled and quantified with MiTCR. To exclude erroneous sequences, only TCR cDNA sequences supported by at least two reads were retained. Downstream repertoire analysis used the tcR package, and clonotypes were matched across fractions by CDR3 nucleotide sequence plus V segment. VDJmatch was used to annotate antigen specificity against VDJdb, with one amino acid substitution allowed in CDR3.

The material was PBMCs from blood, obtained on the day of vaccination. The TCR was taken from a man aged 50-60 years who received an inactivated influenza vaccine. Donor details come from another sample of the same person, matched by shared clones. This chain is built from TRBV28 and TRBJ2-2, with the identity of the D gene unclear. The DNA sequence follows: TGTGCCAGCAGTTGGGTCTCCACCGGGGAGCTGTTTTTT. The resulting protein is CASSWVSTGELFF.